This TCR beta chain was obtained from a study of blood T cell repertoires in COVID-19. Study at large: Both acute and convalescent COVID-19 samples were obtained from the United States, Italy and Spain.

Symptom resolution, clearance, or two negative PCRs marked the recovered donors of Cohort 3. As processed by the authors: Estimated nucleated cell counts came from reference gene primer amplification. Sequencing used immunoSEQ multiplex PCR; TCRdb keeps in-frame clones, though not all of them. V, J and clone size are those of that table, while D and trimming were read from the DNA. The sample lists a few hundred thousand clones, about four fifths occurring once. This CDR3 is built from 15 residues. Germline CDR1 and CDR2: SEHNR and FQNEAQ (reference sequence). The junction had 5 bases not matched to a gene; V was cut back by 0 bases and J by 3 bases.

Sequenced sample: PBMCs or T cells enriched from blood (not recorded which). The receptor was isolated from a woman aged 45-65 years who had recovered from COVID-19. This chain connects TRBV7-9 to TRBJ2-7, with TRBD2 identical over 7 bases. In DNA form, the CDR3 reads TGTGCCAGCAGCTTAGCTGGCGGGGACTACTACGAGCAGTACTTC. Its translation is CASSLAGGDYYEQYF.